A single sample is the source of the 20 T cell receptor beta chains below, sequenced in a study of OX40 agonist ivuxolimab in advanced cancers. The library was prepared using the immunoSEQ multiplex PCR assay. TCRdb limited this immuneACCESS table to in-frame rearrangements with V and J called. A share of clones is missing; checked studies link under half to unresolved V genes, and the rest is unexplained. For this sample the table gives about 6,300 clones, of which about 70% were detected only once. Together, the top ten hold around 60% of the sample. The material sequenced was CD4+ or CD8+ T cells sorted from blood, taken in a trial of the OX40 agonist ivuxolimab. The receptors come from an adult with an advanced solid tumor such as melanoma, head and neck, liver or kidney cancer.

The chain employs TRBV10-2 and TRBJ2-7, with 7 bases that match TRBD1. Trimming took 7 bases from V and 3 from J; bases not matched to a gene: 3. The CDR3 contains 12 residues. Germline V gives CDR1 WSHSY, CDR2 SAAADI. CDR3 DNA: TGCGCCAGCACGGGGACAGACTACGAGCAGTACTTC. It encodes CASTGTDYEQYF.

By sample fraction, this clone is medium-sized (0.01 to 0.1%). The chain recombines TRBV7-6 with TRBJ1-4; D unclear. V was clipped by 5 bases and J by 2 bases, with 15 bases between them. The CDR3 runs 16 residues. The germline V gene has CDR1 SGHVS and CDR2 FNYEAQ. The CDR3 DNA reads as TGTGCCAGCAGCCCCGGGGTTTTTGGCACTAATGAAAAACTGTTTTTT. Residues: CASSPGVFGTNEKLFF.

The rearrangement joins TRBV5-6 to TRBJ1-2; D may be TRBD1 (5 bases). Per the germline V gene, CDR1 is SGHDT and CDR2 is YYEEEE. Trimming removed 2 bases from V and 8 bases from J, with 10 bases in between. The CDR3 has 12 residues. The CDR3 DNA follows: TGTGCCAGCAGCTTAGGGGCCTCAGGCTACACCTTC. This sequence encodes CASSLGASGYTF.

This clone was recorded once. V and J are TRBV4-3 and TRBJ1-3; D unresolved. Trimming removed 0 bases at V and 3 bases at J, with 12 bases between. Germline V gene sequence: CDR1 LGHNA, CDR2 YSLEER. The CDR3 extends over 16 amino acids. The CDR3 here is CASSQDQRASGNTIYF. The CDR3 DNA reads TGCGCCAGCAGCCAAGATCAAAGGGCGAGTGGAAACACCATATATTTT.

V usage is TRBV5-6 and J usage is TRBJ2-7; 8 positions match TRBD1. This CDR3 comprises 13 residues. V shed 2 bases and J 6 bases; nucleotides not matched to a gene: 4. Germline-derived CDR1 and CDR2 are SGHDT and YYEEEE. CDR3 region: CASSFSTGGEQYF. The CDR3 DNA reads as TGTGCCAGCAGCTTTTCTACAGGGGGCGAGCAGTACTTC.

The sample holds a few counts of this clone. The CDR3 coding sequence is TGCGCCAGCAGCCTACAGACAGGGGATGACACTGAAGCTTTCTTT. It codes for CASSLQTGDDTEAFF. This rearrangement joins TRBV4-1 to TRBJ1-1; 8 bases are shared with TRBD1. With 4 bases clipped from V and 3 bases from J, the junction kept 7 bases outside the gene matches. Germline assignment: CDR1 MGHRA and CDR2 YSYEKL. This CDR3 comprises 15 residues.

This clone showed up just a few times. J is TRBJ1-1 and V is TRBV29-1, with 7 bases that match TRBD1. The CDR3 runs to 14 residues. Unmatched junction bases numbered 4, after V lost 2 bases and J lost 1 base. Germline lookup yields CDR1 SQVTM and CDR2 ANQGSEA. The CDR3 loop is CSVETGQSNTEAFF. In nucleotides, the CDR3 is TGCAGCGTTGAAACGGGACAGTCGAACACTGAAGCTTTCTTT.

Here the CDR3 DNA reads TGTGCCAGCAGCAGGCAGGAGAGCAATCAGCCCCAGCATTTT. This encodes CASSRQESNQPQHF. The V gene is TRBV9, the J gene TRBJ1-5, with D unclear. V was trimmed by 4 bases and J by 1 base, leaving 9 bases between them. The germline gives CDR1 SGDLS, CDR2 YYNGEE. The CDR3 spans 14 residues.

The V and J genes are TRBV7-9 and TRBJ2-5; 12 nucleotides align to TRBD2. The J call may not be correct, given that the DNA end is closer to TRBJ2-7. In germline, CDR1 is SEHNR, CDR2 FQNEAQ (reference sequence). This CDR3 contains 13 residues. The CDR3 spells CASSSGGAYEQYF. The CDR3 DNA reads as TGTGCCAGCTCTAGCGGGGGGGCCTACGAGCAGTACTTC.

This clone occurred a few times. V and J are TRBV9 and TRBJ1-1; D might be TRBD1 (6 bases). Germline V gene sequence: CDR1 SGDLS, CDR2 YYNGEE. The V end lost 3 bases, the J end lost 4 bases, and 16 bases lay between the germline ends. The CDR3 spans 15 residues. CDR3 in amino acids: CASSEGPGAITEAFF. The CDR3 nucleotides are TGTGCCAGCAGCGAGGGGCCGGGGGCGATCACTGAAGCTTTCTTT.

Concerning this clone itself: An end of the junction does not agree with germline; a read error may underlie this. The CDR3: CASSFGGSGDNTGELFF. DNA for the CDR3: TGTGCTAGCAGCTTTGGCGGAAGCGGGGACAACACCGGGGAGCTGTTTTTT. The rearrangement uses TRBV7-7 and TRBJ2-2; 7 nucleotides line up with TRBD2. This CDR3 contains 17 residues. Per the germline V gene, CDR1 is SSHAT and CDR2 is FNYEAQ (reference sequence).

Points on this clone: Mismatch with germline at one junction end may stem from a read error. This chain links TRBV5-4 with TRBJ2-5; 7 positions agree with TRBD2. The CDR3 is 13 amino acids. Germline V lookup: CDR1 SGHNT, CDR2 YYREEE (reference sequence). CDR3 sequence (DNA): TGTGCCAGCAGCTTGGGGGGAGGGTCTCTTAAAGACTTC. Protein product: CASSLGGGSLKDF.

V gene TRBV7-2 combines with J gene TRBJ1-1; 9 bases are shared with TRBD1. Looked up from germline, CDR1 is SGHTA and CDR2 is FQGNSA. The CDR3 loop spans 15 amino acids. Losses at the gene ends were 5 bases for V and 3 bases for J; bases not matched to a gene: 7. DNA of the CDR3: TGTGCCAGCAGCGTGTTTCGGACAGGGGACACTGAAGCTTTCTTT. It codes for CASSVFRTGDTEAFF.

V gene TRBV21-1 combines with J gene TRBJ2-5; the table's TRBD1 call for D was not verified on the DNA. TRBV21-1 constitutes a pseudogene. This CDR3 spans 17 amino acids. The chain's CDR3 is CASSRTGHPSSQETQYF. DNA of the CDR3: TGTGCCAGCAGCAGGACAGGTCACCCCAGCAGCCAAGAGACCCAGTACTTC.

The chain couples TRBV4-3 to TRBJ1-1; 9 nucleotides line up with TRBD1. The CDR3 spans 16 residues. Trimming took 0 bases from V and 4 from J; bases not matched to a gene: 6. Germline V gene sequence: CDR1 LGHNA, CDR2 YSLEER. The CDR3 region is CASSQDRGTGFTEAFF. CDR3 in DNA: TGCGCCAGCAGCCAAGATCGAGGGACAGGGTTCACTGAAGCTTTCTTT.

The chain uses TRBV2 and TRBJ2-7, with 8 bases fitting TRBD2. CDR1 and CDR2 from the germline V gene are SNHLY and FYNNEI. CDR3 length: 15 residues. The ends lost 1 base at V and 0 bases at J; junction bases unmatched: 2. Written as DNA, the CDR3 is TGTGCCAGCAGTGAAGGGACTAGCAGCTCCTACGAGCAGTACTTC. Its protein is CASSEGTSSSYEQYF.

V and J are TRBV6-6 and TRBJ2-1; D remains unclear. Germline CDR1 reads MNHNY; CDR2 reads SVGAGI (reference sequence). Between the trimmed V and J ends, which lost 6 bases and 8 bases, there was a span of 5 bases. This CDR3 is built from 10 residues. The CDR3: CASSFDEQFF. The CDR3, as DNA: TGTGCCAGCAGCTTCGATGAGCAGTTCTTC.

Of note for this clone: Other DNA sequences in this sample translate to the same CDR3. The chain carries TRBV29-1 and TRBJ1-1, with D unresolved. Germline loops: CDR1 SQVTM, CDR2 ANQGSEA. This CDR3 has 12 residues. With 1 base removed from V and 1 base from J, the gap between germline ends came to 4 bases. The CDR3 region has the DNA TGCAGCGTTGAAGGGGGGAACACTGAAGCTTTCTTT. Encoded protein: CSVEGGNTEAFF. Using reference TRBV29-1 and TRBJ1-1 for the parts outside the CDR3, the full variable domain is SAVISQKPSRDICQRGTSLTIQCQVDSQVTMMFWYRQQPGQSLTLIATANQGSEATYESGFVIDKFPISRPNLTFSTLTVSNMSPEDSSIYLCSVEGGNTEAFFGQGTRLTVV.

The rearrangement uses TRBV7-2 and TRBJ2-3; D is unresolved. CDR3 size: 15 residues. V gave up 1 base and J gave up 0 bases, with 8 bases separating them. Germline V gene sequence: CDR1 SGHTA, CDR2 FQGNSA. CDR3 sequence: CASSLEGRSTDTQYF. The CDR3 DNA reads TGTGCCAGCAGCTTAGAAGGGCGCAGCACAGATACGCAGTATTTT.

The V and J genes are TRBV7-2 and TRBJ2-3; D not resolved. Looked up from germline, CDR1 is SGHTA and CDR2 is FQGNSA. Trimming removed 3 bases from V and 10 bases from J, with 8 bases in between. The CDR3 totals 11 residues. The CDR3 region has the DNA TGTGCCAGCAGCTTCTTAGGTGCGCAGTATTTT. This gives the protein CASSFLGAQYF. Based on the CDR3 plus reference TRBV7-2 and TRBJ2-3, the full variable domain is GAGVSQSPSNKVTEKGKDVELRCDPISGHTALYWYRQSLGQGLEFLIYFQGNSAPDKSGLPSDRFSAERTGGSVSTLTIQRTQQEDSAVYLCASSFLGAQYFGPGTRLTVL.